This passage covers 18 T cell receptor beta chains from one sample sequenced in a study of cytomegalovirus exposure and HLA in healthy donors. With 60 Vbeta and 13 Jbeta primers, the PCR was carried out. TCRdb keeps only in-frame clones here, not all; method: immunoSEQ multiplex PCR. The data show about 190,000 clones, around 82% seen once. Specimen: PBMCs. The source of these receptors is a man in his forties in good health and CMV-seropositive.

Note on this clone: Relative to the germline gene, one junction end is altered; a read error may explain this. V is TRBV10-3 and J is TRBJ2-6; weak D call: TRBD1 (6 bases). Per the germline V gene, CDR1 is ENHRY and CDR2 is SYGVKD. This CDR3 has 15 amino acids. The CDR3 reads CAIARGPSGANGLTF. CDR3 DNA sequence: TGTGCCATCGCCCGGGGCCCCTCAGGGGCCAACGGCCTGACTTTC.

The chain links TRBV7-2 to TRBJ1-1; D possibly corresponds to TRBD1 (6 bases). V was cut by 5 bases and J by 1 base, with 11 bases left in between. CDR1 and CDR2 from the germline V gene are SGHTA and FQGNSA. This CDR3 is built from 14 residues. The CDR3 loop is CASSPDSSNTEAFF. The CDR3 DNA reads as TGTGCCAGCAGCCCGGACAGTTCGAACACTGAAGCTTTCTTT. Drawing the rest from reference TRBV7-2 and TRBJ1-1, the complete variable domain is GAGVSQSPSNKVTEKGKDVELRCDPISGHTALYWYRQSLGQGLEFLIYFQGNSAPDKSGLPSDRFSAERTGGSVSTLTIQRTQQEDSAVYLCASSPDSSNTEAFFGQGTRLTVV.

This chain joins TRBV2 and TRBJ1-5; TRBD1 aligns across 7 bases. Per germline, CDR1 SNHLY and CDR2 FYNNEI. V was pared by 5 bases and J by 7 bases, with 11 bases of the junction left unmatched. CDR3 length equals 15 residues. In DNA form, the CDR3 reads TGTGCCAGCAGTATAACCGACAGGGTAGGGCAGCCCCAGCATTTT. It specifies CASSITDRVGQPQHF.

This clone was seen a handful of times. CDR3 sequence: CASSLRVGDQPQHF. CDR3 nucleotides: TGTGCCAGCAGCTTGAGAGTAGGGGATCAGCCCCAGCATTTT. This sequence joins TRBV5-6 and TRBJ1-5, with a tentative D call TRBD1 (5 bases). CDR3 length: 14 amino acids. Germline V gene lookup returns CDR1 SGHDT and CDR2 YYEEEE. Trimming pared 1 base from V and 5 bases from J, leaving 10 bases between. Combining the CDR3 with reference TRBV5-6 and TRBJ1-5 gives the whole variable domain DAGVTQSPTHLIKTRGQQVTLRCSPKSGHDTVSWYQQALGQGPQFIFQYYEEEERQRGNFPDRFSGHQFPNYSSELNVNALLLGDSALYLCASSLRVGDQPQHFGDGTRLSIL.

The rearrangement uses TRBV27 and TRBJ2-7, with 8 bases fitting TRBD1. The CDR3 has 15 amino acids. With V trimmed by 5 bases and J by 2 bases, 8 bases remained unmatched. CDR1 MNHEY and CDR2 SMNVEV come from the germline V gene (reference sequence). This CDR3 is CASSPWTGNTYEQYF. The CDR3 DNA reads TGTGCCAGCAGTCCGTGGACAGGGAATACCTACGAGCAGTACTTC.

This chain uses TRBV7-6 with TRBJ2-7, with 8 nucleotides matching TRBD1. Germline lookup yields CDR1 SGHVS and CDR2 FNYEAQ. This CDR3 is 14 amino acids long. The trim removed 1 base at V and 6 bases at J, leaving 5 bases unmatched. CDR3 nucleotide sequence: TGTGCCAGCAGCTTAGGGGCAGGGGGCGGCGAGCAGTACTTC. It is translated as CASSLGAGGGEQYF.

The CDR3 loop is CAGSSGRASYNEQFF. The CDR3 coding sequence is TGTGCCGGGTCTAGCGGGAGGGCCTCTTACAATGAGCAGTTCTTC. The chain uses TRBV9 and TRBJ2-1, with TRBD2 matching over 12 bases. V trimming: 10 bases; J trimming: 4 bases; junction bases outside the gene matches: 9. This CDR3 has 15 amino acids. CDR1 SGDLS and CDR2 YYNGEE come from the germline V gene.

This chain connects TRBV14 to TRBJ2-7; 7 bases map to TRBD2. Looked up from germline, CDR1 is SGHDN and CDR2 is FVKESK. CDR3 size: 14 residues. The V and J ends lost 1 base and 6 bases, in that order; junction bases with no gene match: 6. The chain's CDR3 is CASSQVAGEGEQYF. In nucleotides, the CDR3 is TGTGCCAGCAGCCAAGTTGCGGGAGAGGGCGAGCAGTACTTC.

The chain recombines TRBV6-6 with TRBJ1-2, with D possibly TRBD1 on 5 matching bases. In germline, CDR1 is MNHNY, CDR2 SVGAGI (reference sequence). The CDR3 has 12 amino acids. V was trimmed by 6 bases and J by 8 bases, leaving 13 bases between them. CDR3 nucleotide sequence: TGTGCCAGCAGATCAGGGATCGGAGGCTACACCTTC. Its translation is CASRSGIGGYTF.

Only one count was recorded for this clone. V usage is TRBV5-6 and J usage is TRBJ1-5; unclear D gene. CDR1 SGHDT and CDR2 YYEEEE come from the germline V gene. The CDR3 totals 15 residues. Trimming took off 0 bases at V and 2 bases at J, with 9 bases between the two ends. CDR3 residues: CASSLGFYGNQPQHF. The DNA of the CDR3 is TGTGCCAGCAGCTTGGGTTTCTACGGCAATCAGCCCCAGCATTTT. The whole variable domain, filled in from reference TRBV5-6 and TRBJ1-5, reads DAGVTQSPTHLIKTRGQQVTLRCSPKSGHDTVSWYQQALGQGPQFIFQYYEEEERQRGNFPDRFSGHQFPNYSSELNVNALLLGDSALYLCASSLGFYGNQPQHFGDGTRLSIL.

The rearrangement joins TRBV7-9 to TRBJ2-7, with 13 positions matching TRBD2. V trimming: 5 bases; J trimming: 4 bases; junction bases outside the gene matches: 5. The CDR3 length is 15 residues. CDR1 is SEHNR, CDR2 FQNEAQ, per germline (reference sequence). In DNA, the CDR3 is TGTGCCAGCAGCGGGCAGACTAGCGGGGGGTACGAGCAGTACTTC. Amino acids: CASSGQTSGGYEQYF.

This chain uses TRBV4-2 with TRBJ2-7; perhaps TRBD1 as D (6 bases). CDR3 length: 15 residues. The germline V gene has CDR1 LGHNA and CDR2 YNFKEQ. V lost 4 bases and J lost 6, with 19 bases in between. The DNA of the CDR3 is TGTGCCAGCAGCCTACACGAAGACTTCAGGGGCGAGCAGTACTTC. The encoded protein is CASSLHEDFRGEQYF.

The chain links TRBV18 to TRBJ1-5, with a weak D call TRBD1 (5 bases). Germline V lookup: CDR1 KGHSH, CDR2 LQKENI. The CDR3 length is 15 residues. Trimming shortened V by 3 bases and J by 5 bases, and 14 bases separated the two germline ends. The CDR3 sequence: CASSPRGGPDQPQHF. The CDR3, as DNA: TGTGCCAGCTCACCCCGGGGGGGTCCGGATCAGCCCCAGCATTTT.

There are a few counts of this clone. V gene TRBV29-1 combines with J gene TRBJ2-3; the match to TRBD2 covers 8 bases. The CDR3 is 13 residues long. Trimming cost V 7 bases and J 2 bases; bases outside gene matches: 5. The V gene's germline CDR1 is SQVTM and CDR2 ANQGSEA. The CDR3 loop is CSALLADTDTQYF. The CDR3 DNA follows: TGCAGCGCCCTACTAGCGGACACAGATACGCAGTATTTT.

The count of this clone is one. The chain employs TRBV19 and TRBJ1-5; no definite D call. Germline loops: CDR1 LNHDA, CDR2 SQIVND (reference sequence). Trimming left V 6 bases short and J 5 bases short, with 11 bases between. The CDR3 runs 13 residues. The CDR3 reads CASSAYMDQPQHF. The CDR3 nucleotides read TGTGCCAGTAGCGCATACATGGATCAGCCCCAGCATTTT.

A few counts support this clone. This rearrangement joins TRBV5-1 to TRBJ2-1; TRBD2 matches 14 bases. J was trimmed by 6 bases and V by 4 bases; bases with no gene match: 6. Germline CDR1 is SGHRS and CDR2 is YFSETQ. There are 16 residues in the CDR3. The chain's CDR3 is CASSPGLAGGPNEQFF. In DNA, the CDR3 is TGCGCCAGCAGCCCTGGACTAGCGGGAGGACCCAATGAGCAGTTCTTC.

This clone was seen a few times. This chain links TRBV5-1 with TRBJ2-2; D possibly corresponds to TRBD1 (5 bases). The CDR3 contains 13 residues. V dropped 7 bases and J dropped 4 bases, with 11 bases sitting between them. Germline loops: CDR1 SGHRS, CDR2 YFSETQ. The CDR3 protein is CASCSGLTGELFF. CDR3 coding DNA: TGCGCCAGCTGCTCAGGGCTCACCGGGGAGCTGTTTTTT.

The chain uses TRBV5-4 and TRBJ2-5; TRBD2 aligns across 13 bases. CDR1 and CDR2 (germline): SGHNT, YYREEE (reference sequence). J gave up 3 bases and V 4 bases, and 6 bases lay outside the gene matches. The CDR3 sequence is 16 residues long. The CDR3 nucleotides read TGTGCCAGCAGCCGAGGACTAGCGGGAGCCAAAGAGACCCAGTACTTC. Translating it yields CASSRGLAGAKETQYF.